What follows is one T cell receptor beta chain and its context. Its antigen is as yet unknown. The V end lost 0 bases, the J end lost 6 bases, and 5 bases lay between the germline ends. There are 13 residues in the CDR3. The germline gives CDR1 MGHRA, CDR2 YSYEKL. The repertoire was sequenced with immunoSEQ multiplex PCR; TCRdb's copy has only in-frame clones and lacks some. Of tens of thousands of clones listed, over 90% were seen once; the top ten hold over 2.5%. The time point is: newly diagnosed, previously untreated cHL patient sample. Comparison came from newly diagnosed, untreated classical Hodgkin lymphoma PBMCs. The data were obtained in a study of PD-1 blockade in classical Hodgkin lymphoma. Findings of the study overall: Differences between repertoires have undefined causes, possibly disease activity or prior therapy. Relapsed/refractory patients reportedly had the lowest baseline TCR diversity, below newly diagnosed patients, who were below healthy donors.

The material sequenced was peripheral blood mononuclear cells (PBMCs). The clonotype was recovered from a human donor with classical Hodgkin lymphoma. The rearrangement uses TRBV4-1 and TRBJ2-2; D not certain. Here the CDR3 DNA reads TGCGCCAGCAGCCAAGATTTCTCCGGGGAGCTGTTTTTT. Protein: CASSQDFSGELFF.